This T cell receptor (beta chain) was profiled in a study of blood T cells in healthy people across ages. Primed by a sample-barcoded 5' primer and a J-beta primer mix, a second PCR proceeded for 7 to 11 cycles. TCRdb itself ran the 5' RACE reads through MiXCR, one entry per CDR3 protein. The sample yields approximately 1.5 million distinct CDR3 sequences, about 31% seen once. The germline V gene encodes CDR1 LGHNA and CDR2 YNFKEQ. CDR3 length equals 15 residues. Unmatched junction bases numbered 6, after V lost 3 bases and J lost 7 bases. This clonotype was observed many times. Sequenced material: blood. The receptor comes from a woman younger than 45 in good health. V and J are TRBV4-2 and TRBJ1-4; 9 positions agree with TRBD1. CDR3 amino acids: CASSQYETGGEKLFF. The CDR3 nucleotides read TGTGCCAGCAGCCAGTACGAGACAGGGGGTGAAAAACTGTTTTTT.